A single sample gave rise to the 27 T cell receptor beta chains below, sequenced in a study of CD8 T cells in ankylosing spondylitis. No cognate antigen is known for these TCRs. Study observations and caveats: A TCR beta motif of 8 or 9 highly homologous variants appeared characteristic of ankylosing spondylitis blood.

TCRdb recomputed calls from the 5' RACE reads with MiXCR, one row per CDR3 protein. The sample includes about 480,000 distinct CDR3 sequences, approximately 17% of them seen just once. Sequencing input: blood, either unsorted or a sorted T cell fraction (not recorded which). The receptors come from a male donor with ankylosing spondylitis.

This chain links TRBV7-3 with TRBJ2-3, with D perhaps matching TRBD1 or TRBD2 (5 bases each). V dropped 5 bases and J dropped 8 bases, with 14 bases sitting between them. In germline, CDR1 is SGHTA, CDR2 FQGTGA. The CDR3 totals 13 residues. The CDR3 reads CASSRTSGGTQYF. The CDR3 DNA reads as TGTGCCAGCAGCAGGACGAGTGGGGGTACGCAGTATTTT.

Concerning this clonotype itself: The germline gene is not matched at one end of the junction; a read error may be the cause. The genes are TRBV10-3 and TRBJ2-5; 8 bases align to TRBD2. The length of the CDR3 is 14 residues. CDR1 ENHRY and CDR2 SYGVKD come from the germline V gene. The CDR3 sequence: CATLAGNLQETKYF. Here the CDR3 DNA reads TGTGCCACCTTAGCGGGAAACCTCCAAGAGACCAAGTACTTC.

This clonotype has more than one count but fewer than ten. The rearrangement links TRBV27 to TRBJ2-1, with TRBD2 as a possible D gene (6 bases). This CDR3 has 14 amino acids. Looked up from germline, CDR1 is MNHEY and CDR2 is SMNVEV (reference sequence). V lost 4 bases, J lost 2 bases, and 9 bases lay in between. CDR3 nucleotide sequence: TGTGCCAGCAGTTCCCGCGGGACCTACAATGAGCAGTTCTTC. Amino acids: CASSSRGTYNEQFF.

The gene calls are TRBV5-1 and TRBJ1-1; no firm D call. There are 15 residues in the CDR3. Germline V gives CDR1 SGHRS, CDR2 YFSETQ. The V end was cut by 1 base, the J end by 1 base, with 11 bases between. CDR3: CASSLTGNRNTEAFF. DNA of the CDR3: TGCGCCAGCAGCTTGACGGGGAACAGGAACACTGAAGCTTTCTTT.

In nucleotides, the CDR3 is TGCAGCGTTGTGAGCGGAAGTTTTTACGAGCAGTACTTC. This encodes CSVVSGSFYEQYF. The chain links TRBV29-1 to TRBJ2-7; a weak D match, TRBD2 (5 bases). Germline V lookup: CDR1 SQVTM, CDR2 ANQGSEA. This CDR3 has 13 residues. V lost 4 bases, J lost 4 bases, and 14 bases lay in between.

There are a few counts of this clonotype. The chain uses TRBV5-1 and TRBJ2-1; TRBD2 matches 8 bases. The CDR3 covers 17 residues. V lost 5 bases, J lost 0 bases, and 10 bases stayed unmatched. Germline CDR1 SGHRS, CDR2 YFSETQ. In nucleotides, the CDR3 is TGCGCCAGCAGGGCTGCTCAGCGGGAGTTCTCCTACAATGAGCAGTTCTTC. As protein: CASRAAQREFSYNEQFF. Combining the CDR3 with reference TRBV5-1 and TRBJ2-1 gives the whole variable domain KAGVTQTPRYLIKTRGQQVTLSCSPISGHRSVSWYQQTPGQGLQFLFEYFSETQRNKGNFPGRFSGRQFSNSRSEMNVSTLELGDSALYLCASRAAQREFSYNEQFFGPGTRLTVL.

This clonotype was recorded a few times. The V and J genes are TRBV20-1 and TRBJ2-1; 8 positions agree with TRBD1. Per germline, CDR1 DFQATT and CDR2 SNEGSKA (reference sequence). The CDR3 has 15 residues. V shed 0 bases and J 2 bases; nucleotides not matched to a gene: 3. The DNA of the CDR3 is TGCAGTGCTAGAGAGAGGACAGGGACCTACAATGAGCAGTTCTTC. Translation gives CSARERTGTYNEQFF.

This clonotype was detected a few times. The rearrangement uses TRBV3-1 and TRBJ2-7; 11 bases map to TRBD2. The germline V gene encodes CDR1 LGHDT and CDR2 YNNKEL (reference sequence). The CDR3 covers 14 residues. V dropped 6 bases and J dropped 2; count of bases not matched to a gene: 3. In DNA, the CDR3 is TGTGCCAGCAGAGGACTAGCGGGCCCCTACGAGCAGTACTTC. This gives the protein CASRGLAGPYEQYF.

The chain is built from TRBV5-1 and TRBJ2-2; 10 bases agree with TRBD2. Germline trimming cut 2 bases from V and 5 bases from J; bases unmatched to any gene: 6. Germline V gene data show CDR1 as SGHRS and CDR2 as YFSETQ. The CDR3 has 16 amino acids. CDR3 loop: CASSFGGLAWTGELFF. The CDR3 DNA reads as TGCGCCAGCAGCTTCGGGGGACTAGCGTGGACCGGGGAGCTGTTTTTT.

This sequence joins TRBV28 and TRBJ2-2; 7 nucleotides align to TRBD1. The germline V gene has CDR1 MDHEN and CDR2 SYDVKM. With V trimmed by 10 bases and J by 5 bases, 7 bases remained unmatched. There are 13 residues in the CDR3. The CDR3 DNA reads TGTGCCACTTCGGACAGGAAAACCGGGGAGCTGTTTTTT. This encodes CATSDRKTGELFF.

This clonotype appeared a few times. V is TRBV12-3 or TRBV12-4 and J is TRBJ2-7; 8 positions agree with TRBD2. The V gene end was trimmed by 6 bases and the J gene end by 4 bases; junction bases not matched to a gene: 8. The CDR3 has 14 amino acids. The CDR3, as DNA: TGTGCCAGCAGCCGGTTAAGCGGGGGTTACGAGCAGTACTTC. Its translation: CASSRLSGGYEQYF.

This clonotype was seen repeatedly, ten times or more. The chain employs TRBV5-1 and TRBJ2-7; D uncertain. Germline V CDR1 and CDR2: SGHRS, YFSETQ. The CDR3 spans 14 residues. V lost 1 base and J 2 bases, leaving 10 bases between the germline ends. CDR3 amino acids: CASSLSQPTYEQYF. The DNA of the CDR3 is TGCGCCAGCAGCTTGAGTCAGCCGACCTACGAGCAGTACTTC.

This clonotype was observed a handful of times. The chain links TRBV6-2 or TRBV6-3 to TRBJ2-7; D may be TRBD2 (6 bases). This CDR3 has 16 residues. V was trimmed by 4 bases and J by 2 bases, leaving 18 bases between them. Germline-derived CDR1 and CDR2 are MNHEY and SVGEGT. Written as DNA, the CDR3 is TGTGCCAGCAGTTCCCGCGGGGCAATTGGGACCTACGAGCAGTACTTC. It translates to CASSSRGAIGTYEQYF.

V is TRBV12-3 or TRBV12-4 and J is TRBJ1-5; 7 bases agree with TRBD1. J was trimmed by 8 bases and V by 4 bases; bases with no gene match: 11. This CDR3 has 15 amino acids. CDR3 residues: CASSSKTGSLEPQHF. The CDR3 coding sequence is TGTGCCAGCAGTTCAAAGACAGGGTCTTTGGAGCCCCAGCATTTT.

The chain uses TRBV11-3 and TRBJ2-1; D is ambiguous. The length of the CDR3 is 15 residues. Germline V gives CDR1 SGHNT, CDR2 YENEEA. Trimming removed 5 bases from V and 3 bases from J, with 14 bases in between. This chain's CDR3 is CASSPRSQFYNEQFF. CDR3 nucleotide sequence: TGTGCCAGCAGCCCCCGCTCGCAGTTCTACAATGAGCAGTTCTTC.

This clonotype was observed a handful of times. The chain links TRBV11-2 to TRBJ2-7; 9 bases fit TRBD1. The V and J ends lost 5 bases and 12 bases, in that order; junction bases with no gene match: 23. In germline, CDR1 is SGHAT, CDR2 FQNNGV. There are 17 residues in the CDR3. CDR3 amino acids: CASSPRDREIWRGPGYF. The CDR3 region has the DNA TGTGCCAGCAGCCCCCGGGACAGGGAAATATGGCGGGGGCCCGGGTACTTC.

This clonotype was counted only a few times. V and J are TRBV10-3 and TRBJ2-1, with unresolved D. Germline lookup yields CDR1 ENHRY and CDR2 SYGVKD. V lost 8 bases and J lost 0, with 2 bases in between. The CDR3 has 11 residues. CDR3 in amino acids: CAIASYNEQFF. In nucleotides, the CDR3 is TGTGCCATCGCCTCCTACAATGAGCAGTTCTTC.

The V and J genes are TRBV28 and TRBJ2-7; no clear D gene. From germline, CDR1 is MDHEN and CDR2 SYDVKM. Trimming removed 2 bases from V and 3 bases from J, with 11 bases in between. The CDR3 sequence is 14 residues long. In DNA, the CDR3 is TGTGCCAGCAGTTTACCGGGCTTAATCTACGAGCAGTACTTC. It specifies CASSLPGLIYEQYF.

This chain connects TRBV28 to TRBJ2-5; D not resolved. This CDR3 has 11 residues. Per the germline V gene, CDR1 is MDHEN and CDR2 is SYDVKM. The V and J ends lost 8 bases and 2 bases respectively, with 6 bases between them. CDR3: CASGEQETQYF. Here the CDR3 DNA reads TGTGCCAGCGGGGAACAAGAGACCCAGTACTTC.

This chain joins TRBV28 and TRBJ2-1, with D perhaps being TRBD1 or TRBD2 (8 bases each). The germline V gene has CDR1 MDHEN and CDR2 SYDVKM. The CDR3 is 17 amino acids. Trimming left V 8 bases short and J 2 bases short, with 22 bases between. As DNA, the CDR3 is TGTGCCAGCTCCCCTAGCGGGTCGACAGGGGCCTACAATGAGCAGTTCTTC. Its translation is CASSPSGSTGAYNEQFF.

This clonotype was seen only a few times. The chain has TRBV20-1 and TRBJ2-1; the match to TRBD2 covers 8 bases. Per germline, CDR1 DFQATT and CDR2 SNEGSKA (reference sequence). The V segment lost 6 bases and the J segment 5 bases; nucleotides outside the gene matches: 3. The CDR3 sequence is 12 residues long. CDR3 loop: CSAPGGHNEQFF. DNA of the CDR3: TGCAGTGCCCCGGGGGGGCACAATGAGCAGTTCTTC.

This chain joins TRBV12-3 or TRBV12-4 and TRBJ1-4; D ambiguous. V gave up 3 bases and J gave up 5 bases, with 10 bases separating them. This CDR3 contains 14 residues. The CDR3 region is CASSFRSSNEKLFF. CDR3 coding DNA: TGTGCCAGCAGTTTTCGCAGCTCCAATGAAAAACTGTTTTTT.

The rearrangement joins TRBV7-9 to TRBJ2-3; 11 positions agree with TRBD1. This CDR3 contains 15 residues. Germline V lookup: CDR1 SEHNR, CDR2 FQNEAQ (reference sequence). V shed 3 bases and J 5 bases; nucleotides not matched to a gene: 4. DNA of the CDR3: TGTGCCAGCAGCTTTGGGGACAGGGGGGAAGATACGCAGTATTTT. This encodes CASSFGDRGEDTQYF.

In its sample, this clonotype was seen a few times. The J gene is TRBJ2-3, the V gene TRBV6-5; 9 bases align to TRBD2. Unmatched junction bases numbered 8, after V lost 4 bases and J lost 6 bases. The V gene's germline CDR1 is MNHEY and CDR2 SVGAGI. The CDR3 is 15 amino acids. DNA of the CDR3: TGTGCCAGCAGTTTCACTAGCGGGTTGTTGGATACGCAGTATTTT. It codes for CASSFTSGLLDTQYF.

This clonotype has a handful of counts. The gene calls are TRBV28 and TRBJ1-2; 7 bases are shared with TRBD1. Germline V gene sequence: CDR1 MDHEN, CDR2 SYDVKM. With V trimmed by 4 bases and J by 8 bases, 10 bases remained unmatched. The CDR3 contains 14 residues. The CDR3 DNA reads as TGTGCCAGCAGTTCCTCCCGACAGGGAGGAGGCTACACCTTC. It codes for CASSSSRQGGGYTF.

This clonotype was seen many times. The chain is built from TRBV29-1 and TRBJ2-7, with 7 bases matching TRBD1. Per the germline V gene, CDR1 is SQVTM and CDR2 is ANQGSEA. The CDR3 loop spans 15 amino acids. Trimming removed 5 bases from V and 0 bases from J; junction bases left unmatched: 10. CDR3: CSVLDHRTGSYEQYF. DNA of the CDR3: TGCAGCGTTCTCGACCATCGGACAGGCTCCTACGAGCAGTACTTC.

The gene calls are TRBV9 and TRBJ2-5; 15 bases match TRBD2. Germline V gives CDR1 SGDLS, CDR2 YYNGEE. The V and J ends lost 0 bases and 5 bases, in that order; junction bases with no gene match: 5. CDR3 length: 17 residues. CDR3 amino acids: CASSVGTSGRARETQYF. Here the CDR3 DNA reads TGTGCCAGCAGCGTAGGGACTAGCGGGAGGGCCCGTGAGACCCAGTACTTC.